This TCR beta chain is from a study of cytomegalovirus exposure and HLA in healthy donors. Overall study context: HLA-typed donors were the source of approximately 86 million unique TCRs held in an early data release.

A multiplex PCR was run with 60 Vbeta primers and 13 Jbeta primers. Profiling relied on immunoSEQ multiplex PCR, and the TCRdb table lists in-frame clones only, not all of them. The top ten clones hold approximately 2% of a sample with 310,000 or so clones, roughly 89% of them seen once. In germline, CDR1 is MNHNS, CDR2 SASEGT. CDR3 size: 14 residues. Trimming removed 7 bases at V and 0 bases at J, with 11 bases between. Notes on the study in general: The study recorded some 160 TCR beta chains that were cytomegalovirus-associated. Among donors in an Asian-associated ancestry cluster, a later analysis reportedly found fewer N-insertions than the roughly 700-donor mean.

Concerning this clone itself: Its specificity is not known.

The origin of this receptor is a young woman in good health and CMV-seronegative. The chain joins TRBV6-1 to TRBJ2-3; D is uncertain. The specimen sequenced was PBMCs. This CDR3 is CASTARYSTDTQYF. CDR3 nucleotides: TGTGCCAGCACGGCGAGGTATAGCACAGATACGCAGTATTTT.